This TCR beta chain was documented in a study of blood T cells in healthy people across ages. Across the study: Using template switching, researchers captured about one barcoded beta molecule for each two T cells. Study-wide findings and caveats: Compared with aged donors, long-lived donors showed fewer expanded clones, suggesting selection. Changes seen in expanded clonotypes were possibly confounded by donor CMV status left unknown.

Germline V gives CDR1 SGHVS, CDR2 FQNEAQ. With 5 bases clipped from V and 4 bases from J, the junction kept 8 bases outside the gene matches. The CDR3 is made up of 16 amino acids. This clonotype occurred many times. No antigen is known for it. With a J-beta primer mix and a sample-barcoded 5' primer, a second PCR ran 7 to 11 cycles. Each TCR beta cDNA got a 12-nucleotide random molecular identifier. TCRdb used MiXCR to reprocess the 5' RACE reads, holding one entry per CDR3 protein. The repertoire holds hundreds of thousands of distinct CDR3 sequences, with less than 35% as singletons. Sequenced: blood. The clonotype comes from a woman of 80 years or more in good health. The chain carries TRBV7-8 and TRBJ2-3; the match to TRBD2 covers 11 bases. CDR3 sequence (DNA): TGTGCCAGCAGCCCGATAGCGGGGGGGCTTGCAGATACGCAGTATTTT. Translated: CASSPIAGGLADTQYF. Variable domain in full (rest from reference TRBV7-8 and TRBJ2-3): GAGVSQSPRYKVAKRGQDVALRCDPISGHVSLFWYQQALGQGPEFLTYFQNEAQLDKSGLPSDRFFAERPEGSVSTLKIQRTQQEDSAVYLCASSPIAGGLADTQYFGPGTRLTVL.